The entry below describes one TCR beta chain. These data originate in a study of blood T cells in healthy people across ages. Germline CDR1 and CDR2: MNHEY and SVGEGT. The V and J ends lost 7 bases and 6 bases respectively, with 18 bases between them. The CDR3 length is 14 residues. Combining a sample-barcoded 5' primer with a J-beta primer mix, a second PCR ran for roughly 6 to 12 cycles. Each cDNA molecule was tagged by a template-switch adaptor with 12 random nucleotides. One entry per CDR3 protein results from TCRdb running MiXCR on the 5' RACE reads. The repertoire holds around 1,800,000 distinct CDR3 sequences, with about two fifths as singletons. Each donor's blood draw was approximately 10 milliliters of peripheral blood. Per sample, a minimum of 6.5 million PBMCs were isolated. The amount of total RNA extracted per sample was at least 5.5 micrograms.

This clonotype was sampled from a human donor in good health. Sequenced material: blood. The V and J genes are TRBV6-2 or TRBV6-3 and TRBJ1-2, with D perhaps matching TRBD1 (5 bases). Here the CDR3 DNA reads TGTGCCAGCAAAATAGTCGGGACCGCTCATGGCTACACCTTC. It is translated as CASKIVGTAHGYTF.